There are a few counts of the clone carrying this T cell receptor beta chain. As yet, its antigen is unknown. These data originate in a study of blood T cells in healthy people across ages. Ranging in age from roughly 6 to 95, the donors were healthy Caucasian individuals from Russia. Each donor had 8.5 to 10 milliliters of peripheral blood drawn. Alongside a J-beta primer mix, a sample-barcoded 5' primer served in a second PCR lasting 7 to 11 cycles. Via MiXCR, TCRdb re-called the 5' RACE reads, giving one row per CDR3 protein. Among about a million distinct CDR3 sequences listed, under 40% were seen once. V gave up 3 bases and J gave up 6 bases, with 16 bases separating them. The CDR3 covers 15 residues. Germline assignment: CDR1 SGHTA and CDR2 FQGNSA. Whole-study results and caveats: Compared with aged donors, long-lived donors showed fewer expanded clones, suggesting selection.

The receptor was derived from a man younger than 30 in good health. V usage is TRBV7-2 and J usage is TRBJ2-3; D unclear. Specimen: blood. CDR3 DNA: TGTGCCAGCAGCTTTATGACCATAGGTTGGGATACGCAGTATTTT. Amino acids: CASSFMTIGWDTQYF.